This TCR beta chain stems from a study of early T cells in non-severe SARS-CoV-2 infection. V dropped 4 bases and J dropped 0 bases, with 14 bases sitting between them. CDR1 is SGHKS, CDR2 YYEKEE, per germline (reference sequence). The CDR3 has 15 residues. TCRdb reprocessed the 5' RACE reads with MiXCR, giving one entry per CDR3 protein. The table has some 48,000 distinct CDR3 sequences, about 13% seen once. The genes are TRBV5-5 and TRBJ2-7; D ambiguous. This TCR was recovered from an adult who was a healthcare worker with PCR-confirmed SARS-CoV-2 infection or an uninfected control (not recorded which). The material sequenced was whole blood. The CDR3 spells CASSPGQRSSYEQYF. DNA for the CDR3: TGTGCCAGCAGCCCCGGGCAGCGAAGCTCCTACGAGCAGTACTTC.